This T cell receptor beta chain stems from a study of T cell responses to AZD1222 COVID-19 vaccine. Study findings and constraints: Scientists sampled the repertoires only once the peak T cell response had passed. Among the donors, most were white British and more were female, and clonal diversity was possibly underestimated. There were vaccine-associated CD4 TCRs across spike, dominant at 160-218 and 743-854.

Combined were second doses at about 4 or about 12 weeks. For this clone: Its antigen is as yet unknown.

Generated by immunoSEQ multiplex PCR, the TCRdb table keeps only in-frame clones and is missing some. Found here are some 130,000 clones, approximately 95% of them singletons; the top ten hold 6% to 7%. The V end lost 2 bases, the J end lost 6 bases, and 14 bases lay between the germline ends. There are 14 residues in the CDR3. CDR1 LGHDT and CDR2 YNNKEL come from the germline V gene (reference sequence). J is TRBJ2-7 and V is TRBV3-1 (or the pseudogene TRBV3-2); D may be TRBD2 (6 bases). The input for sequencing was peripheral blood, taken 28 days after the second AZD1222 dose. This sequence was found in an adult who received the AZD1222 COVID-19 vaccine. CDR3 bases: TGTGCCAGCAGCCAAACCCCGGGACTCCTCGAGCAGTACTTC. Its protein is CASSQTPGLLEQYF.